The TCR beta chain under discussion was sequenced for a study of cytomegalovirus exposure and HLA in healthy donors. Notes on the study in general: Rare TCR sequences dominated, though some public TCRs recurred in many donors.

As to this clone: Antigen: not known.

Trimming took off 3 bases at V and 4 bases at J, with 17 bases between the two ends. There are 16 residues in the CDR3. Germline CDR1 reads SNHLY; CDR2 reads FYNNEI. The protocol was immunoSEQ multiplex PCR, while the TCRdb copy is restricted to in-frame clones and leaves out a portion. The sample has 130,000 to 150,000 clones, just under 90% seen once. This sequence originates from a woman under 40 in good health and CMV-seropositive. Source material: PBMCs. The chain has TRBV2 and TRBJ2-3; D is perhaps TRBD2 (6 bases). The CDR3 sequence is CASSDPAGLDADTQYF. The CDR3 DNA reads as TGTGCCAGCAGTGACCCCGCGGGGTTGGATGCAGATACGCAGTATTTT.